This T cell receptor (beta chain) is drawn from a study of T cell repertoires and HLA-DP antigens. J was trimmed by 6 bases and V by 3 bases; bases with no gene match: 11. The CDR3 is 16 residues long. Germline V gene sequence: CDR1 MDHEN, CDR2 SYDVKM. Concerning this clone itself: Its antigen is unidentified.

Study results and limitations: Clones undetected before culture averaged approximately 35% against one allele and 50.6% against the other.

Primers targeted 54 TRBV and 13 TRBJ segments. The method was immunoSEQ multiplex PCR; TCRdb's version includes in-frame clones alone and lacks a portion of them. This sample has over 100,000 clones, with more than 85% found just once. The TCR comes from a woman under 30 in good health and CMV-seronegative. The sequenced sample was CD4+ T cells from PBMCs. The V gene is TRBV28, the J gene TRBJ1-5; 7 bases fit TRBD1. The DNA for the CDR3 is TGTGCCAGCAGTTTTAGTCGCAGGGGGGAAGGTCAGCCCCAGCATTTT. Amino acids: CASSFSRRGEGQPQHF.